A single sample gave rise to the 7 T cell receptor beta chains below, sequenced in a study of shared clonotypes between healthy human individuals. Positive CCR7 selection of CD45RO-negative cells yielded the naive CD8 cells, and terminally differentiated effector memory CD45RA+ cells were excluded. The table came from immunoSEQ multiplex PCR; TCRdb's copy has only in-frame clones and leaves some out. The sample shows over 2,000,000 clones, roughly 93% of them seen only once. The sample consisted of naive CD8+ T cells from PBMCs. The receptor source for this set is a man between 18 and 35 years old in good health. Some clones in this sample may be carry-over from other donors' samples.

The rearrangement links TRBV28 to TRBJ2-5; D call uncertain. Between the trimmed V and J ends, which lost 3 bases and 2 bases, there was a span of 10 bases. CDR3 length: 14 residues. Germline loops: CDR1 MDHEN, CDR2 SYDVKM. The CDR3 is CASSLDGTQETQYF. The CDR3 DNA follows: TGTGCCAGCAGTTTGGACGGCACTCAAGAGACCCAGTACTTC.

The chain employs TRBV29-1 and TRBJ2-1; perhaps TRBD2 as D (6 bases). Germline CDR1 is SQVTM and CDR2 is ANQGSEA. The CDR3 is 12 residues long. The ends were cut back, 3 bases at V and 5 bases at J, with 8 bases in the middle. This CDR3 is CSVERTNNEQFF. The CDR3 nucleotides read TGCAGCGTTGAGAGGACTAACAATGAGCAGTTCTTC.

The chain combines TRBV27 with TRBJ2-5; TRBD2 might be the D (6 bases). The length of the CDR3 is 13 residues. CDR1 MNHEY and CDR2 SMNVEV come from the germline V gene (reference sequence). V dropped 7 bases and J dropped 5 bases, with 14 bases sitting between them. The CDR3: CASKEGREETQYF. CDR3 sequence (DNA): TGTGCCAGCAAGGAGGGTCGAGAGGAGACCCAGTACTTC.

The gene calls are TRBV5-1 and TRBJ2-7; tentatively, D is TRBD1 or TRBD2 (5 bases each). CDR1 SGHRS and CDR2 YFSETQ come from the germline V gene. The V gene lost 3 bases and the J gene lost 4 bases, with 14 bases spanning the gap. This CDR3 contains 14 residues. The CDR3 sequence is CASSSSAGAYEQYF. Written as DNA, the CDR3 is TGCGCCAGCAGCTCGAGTGCCGGGGCTTACGAGCAGTACTTC.

The chain is built from TRBV27 and TRBJ1-5; possibly TRBD1 for D (5 bases). The V gene lost 4 bases and the J gene lost 2 bases, with 12 bases spanning the gap. This CDR3 contains 15 residues. CDR1 MNHEY and CDR2 SMNVEV come from the germline V gene (reference sequence). The CDR3: CASSYNWGGNQPQHF. CDR3 DNA sequence: TGTGCCAGCAGTTATAATTGGGGGGGCAATCAGCCCCAGCATTTT.

V is TRBV28 and J is TRBJ1-1; weak D call: TRBD1 (5 bases). Trimming took 5 bases from V and 4 from J, leaving 14 bases between them. Germline V lookup: CDR1 MDHEN, CDR2 SYDVKM. There are 14 residues in the CDR3. The CDR3 DNA is TGTGCCAGCAGTGTCAGGGTCGGCGGCACTGAAGCTTTCTTT. Translation gives CASSVRVGGTEAFF.

This sequence joins TRBV27 and TRBJ2-2; D is undetermined. Germline V gene sequence: CDR1 MNHEY, CDR2 SMNVEV (reference sequence). Trimming pared 6 bases from V and 3 bases from J, leaving 14 bases between. The CDR3 runs to 15 residues. The CDR3 coding sequence is TGTGCCAGCAGCCGACGAGGCCAGGACACCGGGGAGCTGTTTTTT. Residues: CASSRRGQDTGELFF.